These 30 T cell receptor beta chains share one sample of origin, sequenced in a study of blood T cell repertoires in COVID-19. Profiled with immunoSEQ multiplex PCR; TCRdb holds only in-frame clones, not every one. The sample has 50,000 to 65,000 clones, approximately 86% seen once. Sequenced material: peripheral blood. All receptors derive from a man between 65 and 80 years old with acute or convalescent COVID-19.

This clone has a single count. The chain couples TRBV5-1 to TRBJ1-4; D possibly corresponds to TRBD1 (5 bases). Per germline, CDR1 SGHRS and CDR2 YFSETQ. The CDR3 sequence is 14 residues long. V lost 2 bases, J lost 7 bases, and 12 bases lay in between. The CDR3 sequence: CASSFAGGGEKLFF. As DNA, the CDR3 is TGCGCCAGCAGCTTCGCGGGGGGTGGTGAAAAACTGTTTTTT.

In nucleotides, the CDR3 is TGTGCCAGCAGCGGCTATCCCGCGCTAGAACGTGACAGGACTGGCTACACCTTC. It encodes CASSGYPALERDRTGYTF. V and J are TRBV7-9 and TRBJ1-2; tentatively, D is TRBD1 (6 bases). Germline lookup yields CDR1 SEHNR and CDR2 FQNEAQ (reference sequence). The CDR3 is made up of 18 amino acids. Trimming shortened V by 5 bases and J by 7 bases, and 29 bases separated the two germline ends.

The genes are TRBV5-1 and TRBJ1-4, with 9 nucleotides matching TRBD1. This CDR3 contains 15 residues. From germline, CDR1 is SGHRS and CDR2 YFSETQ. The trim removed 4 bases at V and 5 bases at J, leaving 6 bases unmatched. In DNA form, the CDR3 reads TGCGCCAGCAGCGCACCGACAGGGGGGAATGAAAAACTGTTTTTT. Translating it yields CASSAPTGGNEKLFF.

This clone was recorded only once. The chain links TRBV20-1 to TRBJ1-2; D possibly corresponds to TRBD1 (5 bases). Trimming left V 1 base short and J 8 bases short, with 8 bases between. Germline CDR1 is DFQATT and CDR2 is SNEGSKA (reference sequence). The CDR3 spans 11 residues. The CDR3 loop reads CSARAGYGYTF. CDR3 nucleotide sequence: TGCAGTGCTAGAGCAGGGTACGGCTACACCTTC.

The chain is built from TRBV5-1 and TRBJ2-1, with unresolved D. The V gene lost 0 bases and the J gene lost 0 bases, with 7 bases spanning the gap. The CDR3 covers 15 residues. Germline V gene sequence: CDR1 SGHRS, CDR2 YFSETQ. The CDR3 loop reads CASSLDSSSYNEQFF. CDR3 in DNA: TGCGCCAGCAGCTTGGACTCAAGCTCCTACAATGAGCAGTTCTTC. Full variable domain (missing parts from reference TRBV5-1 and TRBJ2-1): KAGVTQTPRYLIKTRGQQVTLSCSPISGHRSVSWYQQTPGQGLQFLFEYFSETQRNKGNFPGRFSGRQFSNSRSEMNVSTLELGDSALYLCASSLDSSSYNEQFFGPGTRLTVL.

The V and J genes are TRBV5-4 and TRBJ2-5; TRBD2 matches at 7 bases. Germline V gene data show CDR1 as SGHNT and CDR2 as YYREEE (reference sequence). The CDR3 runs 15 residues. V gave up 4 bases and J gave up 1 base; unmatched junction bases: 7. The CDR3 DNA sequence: TGTGCCAGCAGCCCCGGGGGAGGGGTCCAAGAGACCCAGTACTTC. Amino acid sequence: CASSPGGGVQETQYF.

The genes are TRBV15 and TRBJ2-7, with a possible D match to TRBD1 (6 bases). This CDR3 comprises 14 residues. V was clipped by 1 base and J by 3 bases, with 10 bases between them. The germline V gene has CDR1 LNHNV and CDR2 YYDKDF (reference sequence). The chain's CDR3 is CATSRGDTVYEQYF. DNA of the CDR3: TGTGCCACCAGCAGAGGGGACACCGTCTACGAGCAGTACTTC.

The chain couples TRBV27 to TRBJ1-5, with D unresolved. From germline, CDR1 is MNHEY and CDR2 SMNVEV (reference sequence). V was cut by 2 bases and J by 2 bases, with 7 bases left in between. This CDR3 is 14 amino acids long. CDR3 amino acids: CASSLNQGNQPQHF. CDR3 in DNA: TGTGCCAGCAGTTTAAACCAGGGCAATCAGCCCCAGCATTTT.

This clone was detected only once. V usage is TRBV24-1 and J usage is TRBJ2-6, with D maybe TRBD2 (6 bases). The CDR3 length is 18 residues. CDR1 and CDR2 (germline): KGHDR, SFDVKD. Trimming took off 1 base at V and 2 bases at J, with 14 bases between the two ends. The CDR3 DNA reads TGTGCCACCAGTGATTTAGTGTGGGGGGACGCTGGGGCCAACGTCCTGACTTTC. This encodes CATSDLVWGDAGANVLTF.

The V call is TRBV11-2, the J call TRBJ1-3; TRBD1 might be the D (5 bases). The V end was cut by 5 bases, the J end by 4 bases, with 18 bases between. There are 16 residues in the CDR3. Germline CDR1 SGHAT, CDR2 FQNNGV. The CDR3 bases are TGTGCCAGCAGCAAGACAGCGCACGCCTTGGGAAACACCATATATTTT. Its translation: CASSKTAHALGNTIYF.

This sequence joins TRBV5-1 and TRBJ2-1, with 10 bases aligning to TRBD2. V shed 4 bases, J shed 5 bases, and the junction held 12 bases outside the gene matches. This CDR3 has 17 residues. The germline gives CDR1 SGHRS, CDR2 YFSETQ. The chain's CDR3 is CASSRLTSGSPDNEQFF. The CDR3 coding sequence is TGCGCCAGCAGCCGCTTGACTAGCGGGTCCCCGGACAATGAGCAGTTCTTC.

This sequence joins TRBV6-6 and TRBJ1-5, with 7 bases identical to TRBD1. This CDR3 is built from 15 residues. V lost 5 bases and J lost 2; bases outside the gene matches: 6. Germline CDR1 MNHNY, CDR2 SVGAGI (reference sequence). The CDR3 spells CASSQGGAGNQPQHF. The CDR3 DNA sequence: TGTGCCAGCAGTCAAGGGGGCGCGGGCAATCAGCCCCAGCATTTT.

The CDR3, as DNA: TGTGCAAGTCGCTTGCGGACTCCGACCTACGAGCAGTACTTC. Residues: CASRLRTPTYEQYF. This chain joins TRBV12-2 and TRBJ2-7; the D call in the table, TRBD2, was not verified against the DNA. TRBV12-2 is reported as a pseudogene. The CDR3 has 14 amino acids.

The CDR3 nucleotides read TGTGCCAGCAGCCGGGGACAGGGAAATTCACCCCTCCACTTT. Translated: CASSRGQGNSPLHF. This chain links TRBV7-2 with TRBJ1-6, with 9 bases aligning to TRBD1. V gave up 5 bases and J gave up 7 bases; unmatched junction bases: 3. Germline values: CDR1 SGHTA, CDR2 FQGNSA. The CDR3 is made up of 14 amino acids.

The CDR3 nucleotides are TGTGCCACCAGTGAAGCGAGGACAGGGGGCGGTGAGACCCAGTACTTC. It yields the protein CATSEARTGGGETQYF. This sequence joins TRBV24-1 and TRBJ2-5; 11 nucleotides match TRBD1. This CDR3 spans 16 amino acids. V trimming: 4 bases; J trimming: 5 bases; junction bases outside the gene matches: 8. Germline V CDR1 and CDR2: KGHDR, SFDVKD.

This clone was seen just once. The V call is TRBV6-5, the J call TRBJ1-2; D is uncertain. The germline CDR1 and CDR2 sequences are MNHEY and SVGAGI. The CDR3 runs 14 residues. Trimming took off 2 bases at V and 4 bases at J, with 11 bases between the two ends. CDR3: CASSYARRIYGYTF. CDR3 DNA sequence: TGTGCCAGCAGTTACGCTAGGAGGATCTATGGCTACACCTTC.

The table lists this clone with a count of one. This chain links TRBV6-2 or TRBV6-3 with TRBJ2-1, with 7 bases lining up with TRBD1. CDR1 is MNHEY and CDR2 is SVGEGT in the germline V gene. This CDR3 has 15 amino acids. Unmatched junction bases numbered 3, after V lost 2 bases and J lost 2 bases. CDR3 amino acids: CASSYRDSTYNEQFF. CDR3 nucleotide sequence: TGTGCCAGCAGTTACCGGGACAGTACCTACAATGAGCAGTTCTTC.

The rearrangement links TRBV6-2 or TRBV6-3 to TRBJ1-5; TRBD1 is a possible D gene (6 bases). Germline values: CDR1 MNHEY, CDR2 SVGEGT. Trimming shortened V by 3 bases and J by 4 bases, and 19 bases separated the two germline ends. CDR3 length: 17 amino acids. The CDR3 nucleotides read TGTGCCAGCAGTTATGCTTTCGGCAGGGGCCTTAATCAGCCCCAGCATTTT. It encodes CASSYAFGRGLNQPQHF.

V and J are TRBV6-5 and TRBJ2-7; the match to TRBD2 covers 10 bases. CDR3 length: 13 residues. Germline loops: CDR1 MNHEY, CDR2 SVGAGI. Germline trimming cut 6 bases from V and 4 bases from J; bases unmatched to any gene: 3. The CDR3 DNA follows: TGTGCCAGCAGGAGCGGGGGGGCGTACGAGCAGTACTTC. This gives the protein CASRSGGAYEQYF.

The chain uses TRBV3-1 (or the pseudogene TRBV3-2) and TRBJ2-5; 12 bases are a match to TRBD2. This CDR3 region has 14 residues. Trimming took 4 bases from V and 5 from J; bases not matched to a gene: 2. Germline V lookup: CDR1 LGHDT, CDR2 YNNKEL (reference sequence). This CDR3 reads CASSLTSGSETQYF. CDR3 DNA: TGTGCCAGCAGCCTGACTAGCGGGAGTGAGACCCAGTACTTC.

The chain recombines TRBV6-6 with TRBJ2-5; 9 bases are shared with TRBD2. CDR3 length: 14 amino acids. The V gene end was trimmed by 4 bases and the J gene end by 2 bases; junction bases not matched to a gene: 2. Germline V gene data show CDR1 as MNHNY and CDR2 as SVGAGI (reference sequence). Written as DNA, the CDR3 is TGTGCCAGCAGTTTGCGGGGGGGGCAAGAGACCCAGTACTTC. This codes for CASSLRGGQETQYF.

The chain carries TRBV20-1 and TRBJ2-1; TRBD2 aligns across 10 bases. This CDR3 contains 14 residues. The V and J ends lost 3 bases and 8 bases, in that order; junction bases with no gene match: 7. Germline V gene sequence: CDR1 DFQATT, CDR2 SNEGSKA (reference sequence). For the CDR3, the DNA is TGCAGTGCTAGTCAAGCGGGGGGGCGCGATGAGCAGTTCTTC. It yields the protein CSASQAGGRDEQFF.

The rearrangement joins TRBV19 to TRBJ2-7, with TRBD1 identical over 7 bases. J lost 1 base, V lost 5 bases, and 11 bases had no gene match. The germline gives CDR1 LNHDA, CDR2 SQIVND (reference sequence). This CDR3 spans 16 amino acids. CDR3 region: CASSAQGGGLSYEQYF. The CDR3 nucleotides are TGTGCCAGTAGTGCACAAGGGGGCGGCCTTTCCTACGAGCAGTACTTC.

The CDR3 bases are TGTGCCAGCAGCCAATTAGAAAAACTGTTTTTT. Its translation is CASSQLEKLFF. This chain links TRBV3-1 (or the pseudogene TRBV3-2) with TRBJ1-4; D is undetermined. CDR3 length: 11 residues. CDR1 is LGHDT, CDR2 YNNKEL, per germline (reference sequence). Trimming took 2 bases from V and 8 from J, leaving 3 bases between them.

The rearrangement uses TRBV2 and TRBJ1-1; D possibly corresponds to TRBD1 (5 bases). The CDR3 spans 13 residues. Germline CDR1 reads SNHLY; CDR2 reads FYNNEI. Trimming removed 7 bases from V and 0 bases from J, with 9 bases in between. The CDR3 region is CASKGMMNTEAFF. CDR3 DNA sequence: TGTGCCAGCAAGGGGATGATGAACACTGAAGCTTTCTTT.

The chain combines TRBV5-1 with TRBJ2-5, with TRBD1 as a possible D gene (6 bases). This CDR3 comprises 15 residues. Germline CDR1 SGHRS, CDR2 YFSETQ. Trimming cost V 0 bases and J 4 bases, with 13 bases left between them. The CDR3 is CASSLVLGDTETQYF. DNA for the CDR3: TGCGCCAGCAGCTTGGTTCTAGGGGACACAGAGACCCAGTACTTC.

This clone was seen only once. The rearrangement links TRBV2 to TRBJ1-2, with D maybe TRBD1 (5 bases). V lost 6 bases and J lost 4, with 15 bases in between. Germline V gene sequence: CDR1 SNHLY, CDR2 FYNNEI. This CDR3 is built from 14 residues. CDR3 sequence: CASSLLTQAYGYTF. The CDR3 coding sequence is TGTGCCAGCAGCCTACTTACACAGGCCTATGGCTACACCTTC.

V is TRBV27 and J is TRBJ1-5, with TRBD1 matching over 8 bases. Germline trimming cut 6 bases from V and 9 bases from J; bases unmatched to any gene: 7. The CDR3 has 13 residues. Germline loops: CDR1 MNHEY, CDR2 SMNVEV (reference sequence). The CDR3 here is CASSPDRVGPQHF. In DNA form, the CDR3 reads TGTGCCAGCAGCCCGGACAGGGTAGGGCCCCAGCATTTT.

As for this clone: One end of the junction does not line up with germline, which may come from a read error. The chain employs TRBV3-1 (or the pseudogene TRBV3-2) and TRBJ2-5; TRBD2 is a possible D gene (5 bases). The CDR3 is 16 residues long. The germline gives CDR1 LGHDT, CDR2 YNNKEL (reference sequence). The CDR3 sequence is CASSDLRRRRGETQYF. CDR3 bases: TGTGCCAGCAGCGACTTACGGCGGAGGCGCGGAGAGACTCAGTACTTC.

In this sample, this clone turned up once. The CDR3 region is CASSLASGRFVNEQFF. The CDR3 DNA follows: TGTGCCAGCAGCTTAGCTAGCGGGAGATTCGTCAATGAGCAGTTCTTC. The J gene is TRBJ2-1, the V gene TRBV11-3; 10 bases match TRBD2. Germline-derived CDR1 and CDR2 are SGHNT and YENEEA. The CDR3 is 16 amino acids. Trimming cost V 1 base and J 6 bases; bases outside gene matches: 6.